Listed here are 29 T cell receptor beta chains from one sample, sequenced in a study of radiotherapy plus CTLA-4 blockade in lung cancer. Clones were read by immunoSEQ multiplex PCR, and TCRdb kept only the in-frame ones, dropping some. The sample records about 62,000 clones, approximately 75% being singletons. The sample was peripheral blood, taken from a patient treated with radiotherapy plus ipilimumab. These receptors were collected from a human donor with non-small cell lung cancer who had a complete response to radiotherapy plus ipilimumab.

This chain links TRBV27 with TRBJ2-7; D is possibly TRBD2 (5 bases). This CDR3 contains 14 residues. CDR1 is MNHEY, CDR2 SMNVEV, per germline (reference sequence). Trimming left V 7 bases short and J 7 bases short, with 20 bases between. The CDR3 nucleotides are TGTGCCAGCAAAACCCGGGAACTTTATACGGAGCAGTACGTC. Translating it yields CASKTRELYTEQYV.

This clone was seen once. J is TRBJ2-3 and V is TRBV11-3; no reliable D call. This CDR3 is 14 amino acids long. The germline V gene has CDR1 SGHNT and CDR2 YENEEA. V dropped 1 base and J dropped 1 base, with 6 bases sitting between them. The CDR3: CASSLVSGTDTQYF. The DNA for the CDR3 is TGTGCCAGCAGCTTAGTAAGCGGCACAGATACGCAGTATTTT.

This chain links TRBV19 with TRBJ1-4, with TRBD1 as a possible D gene (5 bases). Germline V gene sequence: CDR1 LNHDA, CDR2 SQIVND (reference sequence). The CDR3 length is 15 residues. The V gene lost 5 bases and the J gene lost 1 base, with 11 bases spanning the gap. CDR3 amino acids: CASSLGTGTNEKLFF. The DNA of the CDR3 is TGTGCCAGTAGTCTAGGGACCGGAACTAATGAAAAACTGTTTTTT.

This clone has a single count. V and J are TRBV30 and TRBJ1-5; perhaps TRBD1 as D (5 bases). The germline gives CDR1 GTSNPN, CDR2 SVGIG (reference sequence). The V end was cut by 2 bases, the J end by 6 bases, with 11 bases between. The CDR3 consists of 13 residues. The CDR3 loop is CAWSLNRGQPQHF. The CDR3 DNA is TGTGCCTGGAGTCTGAATAGGGGTCAGCCCCAGCATTTT.

The genes are TRBV15 and TRBJ2-1; tentative D call: TRBD2 (6 bases). Trimming stripped 2 bases from V and 0 bases from J, with 11 bases between. In germline, CDR1 is LNHNV, CDR2 YYDKDF (reference sequence). The CDR3 length is 16 residues. The CDR3 nucleotides read TGTGCCACCAGCAGAACTTCTAGCGCCTCCTACAATGAGCAGTTCTTC. Translating it yields CATSRTSSASYNEQFF.

The V gene is TRBV19, the J gene TRBJ1-5; TRBD1 is a possible D gene (5 bases). Looked up from germline, CDR1 is LNHDA and CDR2 is SQIVND (reference sequence). This CDR3 contains 16 residues. V lost 1 base to trimming and J lost 4 bases, with 14 bases between them. CDR3 nucleotide sequence: TGTGCCAGTAGTATAGTGGGGCGGACCGTTAATCAGCCCCAGCATTTT. Translation: CASSIVGRTVNQPQHF.

This clone has just one count. J is TRBJ1-4 and V is TRBV4-1; the match to TRBD1 covers 10 bases. The CDR3 length is 14 residues. Trimming at V came to 6 bases and at J to 8 bases, leaving 6 bases not matched to a gene. CDR1 and CDR2 (germline): MGHRA, YSYEKL. CDR3 protein: CASSRDRGQEKLFF. The CDR3 DNA is TGCGCCAGCAGTCGAGACAGGGGGCAGGAAAAACTGTTTTTT.

This clone has only a few counts. The chain links TRBV18 to TRBJ2-5; maybe TRBD1 (6 bases). The CDR3 length is 13 residues. V lost 4 bases and J lost 2, with 8 bases in between. From germline, CDR1 is KGHSH and CDR2 LQKENI. CDR3 amino acids: CASSQDRQETQYF. The CDR3 region has the DNA TGTGCCAGCTCACAGGACAGACAAGAGACCCAGTACTTC.

V usage is TRBV30 and J usage is TRBJ1-1; the match to TRBD1 covers 8 bases. Trimming cost V 3 bases and J 0 bases; bases outside gene matches: 21. This CDR3 comprises 20 residues. Looked up from germline, CDR1 is GTSNPN and CDR2 is SVGIG (reference sequence). CDR3 nucleotide sequence: TGTGCCTGGAGCGTGTCCAGGGGGCTAACCCAACGTGGAATGAACACTGAAGCTTTCTTT. It is translated as CAWSVSRGLTQRGMNTEAFF.

The chain employs TRBV6-5 and TRBJ1-3; 7 nucleotides match TRBD1. Per the germline V gene, CDR1 is MNHEY and CDR2 is SVGAGI. The CDR3 has 14 amino acids. V lost 7 bases to trimming and J lost 3 bases; unmatched junction nucleotides: 6. CDR3 in amino acids: CASTDRAGGNTIYF. CDR3 bases: TGTGCCAGCACCGACAGGGCCGGTGGAAACACCATATATTTT.

This chain connects TRBV9 to TRBJ2-5; 11 bases are shared with TRBD2. The CDR3 runs to 17 residues. Unmatched junction bases numbered 9, after V lost 4 bases and J lost 1 base. The germline CDR1 and CDR2 sequences are SGDLS and YYNGEE. Here the CDR3 DNA reads TGTGCCAGCAGCTTAGGGCTAGCGGGGGGTTCCCAAGAGACCCAGTACTTC. Protein: CASSLGLAGGSQETQYF.

DNA for the CDR3: TGTGCCAGCAGTCGACAGGGAGGGGAGACCCAGTACTTC. It translates to CASSRQGGETQYF. The gene calls are TRBV6-5 and TRBJ2-5, with D perhaps matching TRBD1 or TRBD2 (7 bases each). CDR3 length: 13 residues. Germline values: CDR1 MNHEY, CDR2 SVGAGI. The ends were cut back, 5 bases at V and 5 bases at J, with 12 bases in the middle.

V gene TRBV7-9 combines with J gene TRBJ1-5, with D hard to call. The germline V gene encodes CDR1 SEHNR and CDR2 FQNEAQ (reference sequence). The CDR3 has 14 amino acids. The germline V and J ends were trimmed by 1 base and 0 bases, with 4 bases remaining between them. The CDR3 DNA reads TGTGCCAGCAGCTTAGATGCTAGCAATCAGCCCCAGCATTTT. Its protein is CASSLDASNQPQHF. The full variable domain, with the rest looked up from reference TRBV7-9 and TRBJ1-5, is DTGVSQNPRHKITKRGQNVTFRCDPISEHNRLYWYRQTLGQGPEFLTYFQNEAQLEKSRLLSDRFSAERPKGSFSTLEIQRTEQGDSAMYLCASSLDASNQPQHFGDGTRLSIL.

The V and J genes are TRBV10-1 and TRBJ2-2; possible D gene TRBD2, 5 bases. From germline, CDR1 is WNHNN and CDR2 SYGVQD (reference sequence). There are 13 residues in the CDR3. The V end was cut by 3 bases, the J end by 5 bases, with 7 bases between. The CDR3, as DNA: TGCGCCAGCAGTGACGGGGATACCGGGGAGCTGTTTTTT. Amino acids: CASSDGDTGELFF.

The chain has TRBV5-1 and TRBJ1-2; TRBD1 is a possible D gene (6 bases). This CDR3 is built from 16 residues. Per germline, CDR1 SGHRS and CDR2 YFSETQ. The V end lost 5 bases, the J end lost 0 bases, and 17 bases lay between the germline ends. The CDR3, as DNA: TGCGCCAGCAGGATCTCCTCGACAGGCGCTAACTATGGCTACACCTTC. Amino acids: CASRISSTGANYGYTF.

The chain uses TRBV10-2 and TRBJ1-5, with D maybe TRBD1 (5 bases). This CDR3 region has 16 residues. V was shortened by 8 bases and J by 1 base, with 18 bases between the two germline ends. Germline V gives CDR1 WSHSY, CDR2 SAAADI. CDR3 amino acids: CASSYQAGPSNQPQHF. The CDR3, as DNA: TGCGCCAGCTCTTACCAAGCAGGGCCCAGCAATCAGCCCCAGCATTTT.

The V and J genes are TRBV7-9 and TRBJ1-3; TRBD1 might be the D (6 bases). The germline gives CDR1 SEHNR, CDR2 FQNEAQ (reference sequence). Between the trimmed V and J ends, which lost 11 bases and 0 bases, there was a span of 17 bases. The CDR3 contains 15 residues. Written as DNA, the CDR3 is TGTGCCGTTACGGAACAGGGCTTCTCTGGAAACACCATATATTTT. It codes for CAVTEQGFSGNTIYF.

The chain employs TRBV10-3 and TRBJ2-1; TRBD2 agrees at 8 bases. The CDR3 totals 17 residues. The V segment lost 3 bases and the J segment 2 bases; nucleotides outside the gene matches: 9. Germline V CDR1 and CDR2: ENHRY, SYGVKD. The CDR3 protein is CAISDSSGGDPYNEQFF. The DNA for the CDR3 is TGTGCCATCAGTGACTCGAGCGGGGGAGACCCCTACAATGAGCAGTTCTTC.

The chain couples TRBV6-1 to TRBJ2-7; either TRBD1 or TRBD2 may fit D (5 bases each). This CDR3 comprises 13 residues. With 10 bases removed from V and 3 bases from J, the gap between germline ends came to 16 bases. The germline CDR1 and CDR2 sequences are MNHNS and SASEGT. The CDR3 DNA reads as TGTGCCACCAAACGCCGGGACGGCTACGAGCAGTACGTC. It specifies CATKRRDGYEQYV.

The V and J genes are TRBV2 and TRBJ2-5, with D perhaps TRBD2 (5 bases). Germline CDR1 is SNHLY and CDR2 is FYNNEI. The CDR3 extends over 13 amino acids. Trimming pared 5 bases from V and 4 bases from J, leaving 11 bases between. CDR3 coding DNA: TGTGCCAGCAGTAAGTGGGAGCGAGAGACCCAGTACTTC. Its translation: CASSKWERETQYF.

This chain links TRBV7-9 with TRBJ1-3; D is ambiguous. The CDR3 extends over 16 amino acids. Per germline, CDR1 SEHNR and CDR2 FQNEAQ (reference sequence). V lost 2 bases and J lost 0, with 11 bases in between. CDR3: CASSLRAGTSGNTIYF. CDR3 DNA: TGTGCCAGCAGCTTAAGAGCAGGAACCTCTGGAAACACCATATATTTT.

The genes are TRBV30 and TRBJ1-2; D unclear. The CDR3 is 13 amino acids. Germline V CDR1 and CDR2: GTSNPN, SVGIG (reference sequence). Trimming took 2 bases from V and 4 from J, leaving 11 bases between them. CDR3 residues: CAWSWLRSYGYTF. The CDR3 bases are TGTGCCTGGAGTTGGCTGCGAAGCTATGGCTACACCTTC.

This clone came up a few times. This CDR3 reads CASRLGKSDYGYTF. CDR3 bases: TGTGCCAGCAGATTAGGAAAGTCGGACTATGGCTACACCTTC. V usage is TRBV6-5 and J usage is TRBJ1-2; D is undetermined. The CDR3 has 14 amino acids. CDR1 and CDR2 from the germline V gene are MNHEY and SVGAGI. Trimming left V 6 bases short and J 3 bases short, with 14 bases between.

A single count supports this clone. The gene calls are TRBV15 and TRBJ2-6; D uncertain. Trimming removed 0 bases from V and 2 bases from J, with 8 bases in between. The CDR3 has 16 residues. Germline CDR1 is LNHNV and CDR2 is YYDKDF (reference sequence). The CDR3 DNA sequence: TGTGCCACCAGCAGAGATCTTGGGGCTGGGGCCAACGTCCTGACTTTC. This codes for CATSRDLGAGANVLTF.

V and J are TRBV30 and TRBJ2-5; D not certain. There are 11 residues in the CDR3. Trimming removed 3 bases at V and 4 bases at J, with 6 bases between. Per germline, CDR1 GTSNPN and CDR2 SVGIG (reference sequence). CDR3 sequence reads: CAWSPRETQYF. Here the CDR3 DNA reads TGTGCCTGGAGCCCCCGAGAGACCCAGTACTTC. The entire variable domain, with the rest obtained from reference TRBV30 and TRBJ2-5, is as follows: SQTIHQWPATLVQPVGSPLSLECTVEGTSNPNLYWYRQAAGRGLQLLFYSVGIGQISSEVPQNLSASRPQDRQFILSSKKLLLSDSGFYLCAWSPRETQYFGPGTRLLVL.

The V and J genes are TRBV27 and TRBJ2-4, with D possibly called TRBD1 or TRBD2 (6 bases each). Germline CDR1 reads MNHEY; CDR2 reads SMNVEV (reference sequence). This CDR3 contains 18 residues. Trimming shortened V by 2 bases and J by 0 bases, and 17 bases separated the two germline ends. The CDR3 coding sequence is TGTGCCAGCAGTTTAGGGGCCTGGGGGCGGGGAGCCAAAAACATTCAGTACTTC. It specifies CASSLGAWGRGAKNIQYF.

This chain connects TRBV2 to TRBJ2-7; 9 bases line up with TRBD2. The CDR3 is 14 residues long. Looked up from germline, CDR1 is SNHLY and CDR2 is FYNNEI. V was pared by 5 bases and J by 3 bases, with 5 bases of the junction left unmatched. CDR3 region: CASSLAGVGYEQYV. As DNA, the CDR3 is TGTGCCAGCAGTTTAGCGGGAGTAGGCTACGAGCAGTACGTC.

The chain has TRBV7-9 and TRBJ1-1; a weak D match, TRBD1 (5 bases). The V and J ends lost 4 bases and 4 bases respectively, with 7 bases between them. There are 12 residues in the CDR3. The V gene's germline CDR1 is SEHNR and CDR2 FQNEAQ (reference sequence). For the CDR3, the DNA is TGTGCCAGCAGCTGGAGGGGCACTGAAGCTTTCTTT. Residues: CASSWRGTEAFF.

The chain carries TRBV19 and TRBJ1-5, with 8 bases that match TRBD1. V was pared by 5 bases and J by 8 bases, with 14 bases of the junction left unmatched. The CDR3 covers 16 residues. Germline assignment: CDR1 LNHDA and CDR2 SQIVND (reference sequence). CDR3 protein: CASSSQTGVPVEPQHF. In nucleotides, the CDR3 is TGTGCCAGTAGTTCTCAGACAGGGGTCCCGGTGGAGCCCCAGCATTTT.